The TCR beta chain described here comes from a study of early T cells in non-severe SARS-CoV-2 infection. Study context: Sequenced bulk RNA came from whole blood that was unsorted, and chains were unpaired.

Study-wide results and caveats: Matches to VDJdb favored anti-spike CD8 responses and missed private and CD4 specificities.

Attachment of unique molecular identifiers to individual cDNA molecules was performed. TCRdb reprocessed the 5' RACE reads with MiXCR, giving one entry per CDR3 protein. The sample lists tens of thousands of distinct CDR3 sequences, about 13% occurring once. Trimming at V came to 3 bases and at J to 7 bases, leaving 8 bases not matched to a gene. The CDR3 loop spans 14 amino acids. Germline V lookup: CDR1 LGHNT, CDR2 FRNRAP. This clonotype occurred many times. As yet, its antigen is unknown. This TCR came from an adult who was a healthcare worker with PCR-confirmed SARS-CoV-2 infection or an uninfected control (not recorded which). This chain links TRBV12-5 with TRBJ2-7; 8 positions agree with TRBD1. Sequenced sample: whole blood. The CDR3 loop is CASGFGTGVREQYF. CDR3 bases: TGTGCTAGTGGTTTCGGGACAGGTGTGAGGGAGCAGTACTTC.